One sample yielded the 28 T cell receptor beta chains listed below, sequenced in a study of identical twins. MiXCR, run by TCRdb on the 5' RACE reads, gives a single entry per CDR3 protein. The sample consists of hundreds of thousands of distinct CDR3 sequences, about 12% of them appearing once. The sample also formed part of further work on yellow fever vaccine responses in identical twins.

Sequencing used PBMCs. The origin of the receptors is a woman aged 18-30 years in good health.

The chain links TRBV28 to TRBJ2-7; TRBD1 matches 12 bases. V lost 4 bases and J lost 6; bases outside the gene matches: 7. This CDR3 region has 15 residues. Germline loops: CDR1 MDHEN, CDR2 SYDVKM. Written as DNA, the CDR3 is TGTGCCAGCAGTTGGCGGGACAGGGGGCAAGGCGAGCAGTACTTC. Protein: CASSWRDRGQGEQYF.

This clonotype was found many times. The chain has TRBV12-3 or TRBV12-4 and TRBJ2-2; the match to TRBD1 covers 7 bases. J lost 0 bases, V lost 5 bases, and 3 bases had no gene match. The CDR3 contains 15 residues. The CDR3 region is CASSRTGPNTGELFF. CDR3 coding DNA: TGTGCCAGCAGTCGGACAGGCCCGAACACCGGGGAGCTGTTTTTT.

This clonotype turned up a few times. V gene TRBV10-3 combines with J gene TRBJ1-1, with unresolved D. Germline loops: CDR1 ENHRY, CDR2 SYGVKD. V was clipped by 4 bases and J by 7 bases, with 7 bases between them. The CDR3 is made up of 11 amino acids. DNA for the CDR3: TGTGCCATCAGTGGAATTCATGAAGCTTTCTTT. This translates into CAISGIHEAFF.

V gene TRBV14 combines with J gene TRBJ2-1, with 12 nucleotides matching TRBD2. Germline values: CDR1 SGHDN, CDR2 FVKESK. The CDR3 extends over 17 amino acids. V dropped 2 bases and J dropped 5; count of bases not matched to a gene: 7. The CDR3 region has the DNA TGTGCCAGCAGCCAATGGACTAGCGGGAACTGGAACAATGAGCAGTTCTTC. It encodes CASSQWTSGNWNNEQFF. The variable domain in full, with the rest retrieved from reference TRBV14 and TRBJ2-1, is EAGVTQFPSHSVIEKGQTVTLRCDPISGHDNLYWYRRVMGKEIKFLLHFVKESKQDESGMPNNRFLAERTGGTYSTLKVQPAELEDSGVYFCASSQWTSGNWNNEQFFGPGTRLTVL.

This clonotype came up a few times. This chain joins TRBV12-3 or TRBV12-4 and TRBJ2-2; 7 bases line up with TRBD1. V trimming: 4 bases; J trimming: 7 bases; junction bases outside the gene matches: 6. This CDR3 comprises 14 residues. The CDR3 loop is CASSSDRMRGELFF. The DNA of the CDR3 is TGTGCCAGCAGTTCGGACAGGATGCGCGGGGAGCTGTTTTTT.

V is TRBV15 and J is TRBJ2-5, with D possibly being TRBD1 or TRBD2 (5 bases each). The V gene's germline CDR1 is LNHNV and CDR2 YYDKDF (reference sequence). The V and J ends lost 3 bases and 2 bases respectively, with 7 bases between them. The CDR3 covers 13 residues. In DNA, the CDR3 is TGTGCCACCAGCAGTGAGGGGCAAGAGACCCAGTACTTC. Translated: CATSSEGQETQYF.

At least ten counts were recorded for this clonotype. The junction departs from germline at one end; a sequencing error may be responsible. The CDR3 DNA reads as TGTGCCAGCAGCTTAGCCCTGAACACTGAAGCTTTCTTT. Encoded protein: CASSLALNTEAFF. The rearrangement links TRBV5-1 to TRBJ1-1; D remains ambiguous. Germline CDR1 and CDR2: SGHRS and YFSETQ. The CDR3 loop spans 13 amino acids.

This clonotype has just a few counts. This sequence joins TRBV6-1 and TRBJ2-7; no definite D call. With 6 bases removed from V and 6 bases from J, the gap between germline ends came to 15 bases. The CDR3 runs 13 residues. Germline lookup yields CDR1 MNHNS and CDR2 SASEGT. CDR3 amino acids: CASSVGEVGEQYV. DNA for the CDR3: TGTGCCAGCAGCGTAGGAGAGGTCGGCGAGCAGTACGTC.

V and J are TRBV6-1 and TRBJ2-1; 9 bases align to TRBD2. Germline V gene data show CDR1 as MNHNS and CDR2 as SASEGT. The junction had 9 bases not matched to a gene; V was cut back by 6 bases and J by 3 bases. The CDR3 loop spans 16 amino acids. The CDR3 sequence is CASSRASGAFYNEQFF. As DNA, the CDR3 is TGTGCCAGCAGCCGGGCTAGCGGGGCGTTCTACAATGAGCAGTTCTTC.

This clonotype was picked up a small number of times. V gene TRBV20-1 combines with J gene TRBJ2-2; 8 bases are shared with TRBD1. The germline CDR1 and CDR2 sequences are DFQATT and SNEGSKA (reference sequence). The ends lost 6 bases at V and 0 bases at J; junction bases unmatched: 6. The length of the CDR3 is 15 residues. Here the CDR3 DNA reads TGCAGTGCAAAGGGACAGGTGACGAACACCGGGGAGCTGTTTTTT. It specifies CSAKGQVTNTGELFF.

V and J are TRBV6-1 and TRBJ1-1; 7 positions agree with TRBD1. CDR3 length: 15 amino acids. The junction had 14 bases not matched to a gene; V was cut back by 6 bases and J by 7 bases. CDR1 is MNHNS, CDR2 SASEGT, per germline. This CDR3 is CASSRDSELNYEAFF. In nucleotides, the CDR3 is TGTGCCAGCAGCCGGGACAGCGAGTTGAACTATGAAGCTTTCTTT.

This sequence joins TRBV18 and TRBJ2-1; TRBD1 is a possible D gene (5 bases). Germline CDR1 and CDR2: KGHSH and LQKENI. The length of the CDR3 is 14 residues. The V and J ends lost 1 base and 8 bases respectively, with 12 bases between them. The CDR3 sequence: CASSPRRQGDEQFF. CDR3 DNA: TGTGCCAGCTCACCACGTCGCCAGGGTGATGAGCAGTTCTTC.

In this sample, this clonotype turned up a few times. This chain connects TRBV20-1 to TRBJ2-5; D is unclear. The germline V gene encodes CDR1 DFQATT and CDR2 SNEGSKA (reference sequence). The CDR3 has 12 amino acids. Trimming took off 6 bases at V and 7 bases at J, with 15 bases between the two ends. This CDR3 reads CSAPGPTATQYF. CDR3 in DNA: TGCAGTGCCCCCGGACCGACCGCGACCCAGTACTTC.

The CDR3 DNA reads TGTGCCAGCAGCCATGTGGGGGACTGGGAGACCCAGTACTTC. Protein product: CASSHVGDWETQYF. The gene calls are TRBV4-2 and TRBJ2-5, with TRBD2 as a possible D gene (6 bases). Germline V gives CDR1 LGHNA, CDR2 YNFKEQ. The germline V and J ends were trimmed by 3 bases and 5 bases, with 13 bases remaining between them. The CDR3 runs to 14 residues.

The chain has TRBV12-3 or TRBV12-4 and TRBJ2-1; 11 bases agree with TRBD1. V gave up 6 bases and J gave up 5 bases; unmatched junction bases: 6. CDR3 length: 15 residues. CDR3 DNA: TGTGCCAGCAGACTGGGACAGGGGGTCCACAATGAGCAGTTCTTC. Amino acids: CASRLGQGVHNEQFF.

The rearrangement uses TRBV7-9 and TRBJ2-6, with D possibly matching TRBD2 (6 bases). CDR3 length equals 17 residues. Trimming removed 0 bases at V and 0 bases at J, with 9 bases between. Germline lookup yields CDR1 SEHNR and CDR2 FQNEAQ (reference sequence). CDR3 DNA: TGTGCCAGCAGCTTAGCGGGACTCATCTCTGGGGCCAACGTCCTGACTTTC. Protein: CASSLAGLISGANVLTF. The full variable domain, with the rest looked up from reference TRBV7-9 and TRBJ2-6, is DTGVSQNPRHKITKRGQNVTFRCDPISEHNRLYWYRQTLGQGPEFLTYFQNEAQLEKSRLLSDRFSAERPKGSFSTLEIQRTEQGDSAMYLCASSLAGLISGANVLTFGAGSRLTVL.

The chain combines TRBV4-2 with TRBJ2-1; no definite D call. The CDR3 extends over 12 amino acids. The ends were cut back, 0 bases at V and 12 bases at J, with 9 bases in the middle. Germline CDR1 and CDR2: LGHNA and YNFKEQ. CDR3 in amino acids: CASSQDVGWQFF. DNA of the CDR3: TGTGCCAGCAGCCAAGATGTCGGTTGGCAGTTCTTC.

V and J are TRBV20-1 and TRBJ1-2; D not resolved. The ends were cut back, 6 bases at V and 8 bases at J, with 10 bases in the middle. Germline values: CDR1 DFQATT, CDR2 SNEGSKA (reference sequence). The CDR3 covers 10 residues. CDR3 in amino acids: CSADREGYTF. CDR3 sequence (DNA): TGCAGTGCCGATCGGGAGGGCTACACCTTC.

This chain connects TRBV27 to TRBJ1-2; D is uncertain. This CDR3 comprises 16 residues. Germline CDR1 MNHEY, CDR2 SMNVEV (reference sequence). Trimming took off 1 base at V and 3 bases at J, with 15 bases between the two ends. For the CDR3, the DNA is TGTGCCAGCAGTTTATGGGCCAGAGGATTGGACTATGGCTACACCTTC. It yields the protein CASSLWARGLDYGYTF.

The chain carries TRBV4-1 and TRBJ1-1, with D perhaps matching TRBD1 (5 bases). The CDR3 totals 16 residues. Trimming took off 4 bases at V and 0 bases at J, with 15 bases between the two ends. The germline V gene encodes CDR1 MGHRA and CDR2 YSYEKL. The chain's CDR3 is CASSRMPGPMNTEAFF. CDR3 DNA: TGCGCCAGCAGCCGTATGCCGGGGCCTATGAACACTGAAGCTTTCTTT.

This clonotype was seen at least ten times. The chain carries TRBV10-3 and TRBJ2-3, with 11 bases aligning to TRBD2. This CDR3 region has 15 residues. Germline V gene data show CDR1 as ENHRY and CDR2 as SYGVKD. The trim removed 6 bases at V and 2 bases at J, leaving 4 bases unmatched. CDR3 sequence: CAIRPGLAATDTQYF. CDR3 in DNA: TGTGCCATCAGACCGGGACTAGCGGCCACAGATACGCAGTATTTT.

The sample holds many counts of this clonotype. One end of the junction varies from germline; a read error may be responsible. The chain uses TRBV4-1 and TRBJ2-3; 15 positions match TRBD2. Germline CDR1 is MGHRA and CDR2 is YSYEKL. The CDR3 has 13 amino acids. The CDR3 DNA sequence: TGCGCCAGCAGCCCGGGACTAGCGGGGGGCTTGGATTTT. As protein: CASSPGLAGGLDF.

The chain carries TRBV27 and TRBJ1-2, with 7 bases fitting TRBD1. The V gene end was trimmed by 6 bases and the J gene end by 8 bases; junction bases not matched to a gene: 18. This CDR3 is built from 16 residues. Germline V gene lookup returns CDR1 MNHEY and CDR2 SMNVEV (reference sequence). DNA for the CDR3: TGTGCCAGCAGCCCGAGGTGGACAGGCCAAGGGTACGGCTACACCTTC. It specifies CASSPRWTGQGYGYTF.

This clonotype has only a few counts. The chain is built from TRBV11-1 and TRBJ2-3; 7 positions agree with TRBD2. The CDR3 covers 20 residues. J was trimmed by 4 bases and V by 2 bases; bases with no gene match: 21. The germline V gene has CDR1 SGHAT and CDR2 FQDESV (reference sequence). The DNA of the CDR3 is TGTGCCAGCAGCTTATGGACCGGGAGGTCAGGTCTAACTAGGGCAGATACGCAGTATTTT. Amino acid sequence: CASSLWTGRSGLTRADTQYF.

There are many counts of this clonotype. The V and J genes are TRBV20-1 and TRBJ2-7; 10 bases fit TRBD1. Looked up from germline, CDR1 is DFQATT and CDR2 is SNEGSKA (reference sequence). The CDR3 length is 16 residues. J was trimmed by 3 bases and V by 0 bases; bases with no gene match: 8. CDR3 DNA: TGCAGTGCTAGAGACCGGACGGACAGGGGGGACTACGAGCAGTACGTC. Translated: CSARDRTDRGDYEQYV.

This clonotype was seen a few times. The rearrangement links TRBV6-1 to TRBJ2-2; perhaps TRBD1 as D (5 bases). Trimming cost V 4 bases and J 4 bases, with 10 bases left between them. CDR1 is MNHNS, CDR2 SASEGT, per germline. There are 14 residues in the CDR3. CDR3: CASSATGPTGELFF. CDR3 DNA sequence: TGTGCCAGCAGTGCAACAGGTCCCACCGGGGAGCTGTTTTTT.

A few counts support this clonotype. The CDR3 DNA reads TGTGCCAGCAGTCCCGGGGACAGGCTCCATGAGCAGTTCTTC. This translates into CASSPGDRLHEQFF. This chain links TRBV5-4 with TRBJ2-1; 8 bases match TRBD1. Per the germline V gene, CDR1 is SGHNT and CDR2 is YYREEE (reference sequence). The CDR3 is 14 amino acids. Unmatched junction bases numbered 9, after V lost 5 bases and J lost 8 bases.

This clonotype was counted only a few times. The V and J genes are TRBV6-5 and TRBJ2-7; possible D gene TRBD2, 6 bases. CDR3 length equals 13 residues. The germline V gene encodes CDR1 MNHEY and CDR2 SVGAGI. Trimming took 5 bases from V and 2 from J, leaving 10 bases between them. This CDR3 reads CASSTPGAYEQYF. The CDR3 DNA follows: TGTGCCAGCAGTACTCCGGGGGCCTACGAGCAGTACTTC.